This TCR beta chain originates from a study of CD4+ T cells in melanoma. Broader study findings: Neoantigen-specific CD4+ T cells in melanoma reportedly had diverse differentiation states. A reported correlation linked neoantigen-specific CD4+ T cells to CD8+, macrophage and B cell function.

CDR1 and CDR2 from the germline V gene are PRHDT and FYEKMQ (reference sequence). The length of the CDR3 is 16 residues. J was trimmed by 5 bases and V by 5 bases; bases with no gene match: 8. Repertoires were generated with immunoSEQ multiplex PCR, while TCRdb's copy carries only in-frame clones and drops some. The sample has some 110,000 clones, over 80% seen once. A word on this clone: Its antigen remains unidentified.

The specimen sequenced was peripheral blood. The clonotype originates from a human donor with melanoma. The chain recombines TRBV13 with TRBJ2-5; 13 bases are a match to TRBD2. In DNA, the CDR3 is TGTGCCAGCAGCCCGAAGACTAGCGGGGGGATGGAGACCCAGTACTTC. Its protein is CASSPKTSGGMETQYF.